A single sample is the source of the 9 T cell receptor beta chains below, sequenced in a study of T cells after yellow fever vaccination. MiXCR, run by TCRdb on the 5' RACE reads, gives a single entry per CDR3 protein. The sample yields 300,000 to 450,000 distinct CDR3 sequences, approximately 6% seen once. This specimen consisted of PBMCs, obtained 5 days after the yellow fever booster vaccination. These receptors originate from a man between 25 and 39 years old who received the YFV17D yellow fever vaccine.

This clonotype was seen repeatedly, ten times or more. The V gene is TRBV3-1, the J gene TRBJ2-2; D call uncertain. Germline V lookup: CDR1 LGHDT, CDR2 YNNKEL (reference sequence). The CDR3 totals 12 residues. The V gene lost 3 bases and the J gene lost 2 bases, with 1 base spanning the gap. The CDR3 sequence is CASSHNTGELFF. CDR3 nucleotides: TGTGCCAGCAGCCACAACACCGGGGAGCTGTTTTTT.

This clonotype was detected only a few times. V and J are TRBV12-3 or TRBV12-4 and TRBJ2-5; D remains ambiguous. V was pared by 6 bases and J by 4 bases, with 12 bases between. The CDR3 has 13 residues. The CDR3: CASRTGLGETQYF. CDR3 sequence (DNA): TGTGCCAGCAGAACCGGGTTAGGAGAGACCCAGTACTTC.

This chain joins TRBV20-1 and TRBJ2-3; D is possibly TRBD2 (6 bases). The CDR3 is 14 residues long. Trimming pared 3 bases from V and 2 bases from J, leaving 12 bases between. Germline CDR1 DFQATT, CDR2 SNEGSKA (reference sequence). The CDR3 coding sequence is TGCAGTGCTAGTAGGACTACCGCCACAGATACGCAGTATTTT. Translation: CSASRTTATDTQYF.

This clonotype came up many times. The rearrangement uses TRBV29-1 and TRBJ2-1; tentatively, D is TRBD1 or TRBD2 (5 bases each). The V gene lost 7 bases and the J gene lost 5 bases, with 12 bases spanning the gap. The germline gives CDR1 SQVTM, CDR2 ANQGSEA. The CDR3 spans 12 residues. The CDR3 sequence is CSGGKTDNEQFF. The CDR3, as DNA: TGCAGCGGGGGGAAGACAGACAATGAGCAGTTCTTC.

The rearrangement joins TRBV11-3 to TRBJ2-7; D perhaps matches TRBD1 (5 bases). The ends were cut back, 5 bases at V and 6 bases at J, with 11 bases in the middle. The V gene's germline CDR1 is SGHNT and CDR2 YENEEA. This CDR3 is built from 12 residues. The CDR3, as DNA: TGTGCCAGCAGCGAGTCAGGGCTCGAGCAGTACTTC. This sequence encodes CASSESGLEQYF.

This clonotype was detected ten times or more. This chain links TRBV20-1 with TRBJ2-5, with 8 nucleotides matching TRBD2. The CDR3 totals 13 residues. Germline CDR1 reads DFQATT; CDR2 reads SNEGSKA (reference sequence). V lost 3 bases to trimming and J lost 5 bases; unmatched junction nucleotides: 5. The CDR3 here is CSASVAGWETQYF. CDR3 DNA: TGCAGTGCTAGTGTAGCGGGATGGGAGACCCAGTACTTC.

This clonotype was counted between two and nine times. The rearrangement joins TRBV19 to TRBJ2-2; a possible D gene is TRBD2 (5 bases). V lost 5 bases and J 8 bases, leaving 15 bases between the germline ends. Per the germline V gene, CDR1 is LNHDA and CDR2 is SQIVND (reference sequence). CDR3 length: 14 amino acids. The CDR3 here is CASSLSRTSGELFF. CDR3 coding DNA: TGTGCCAGTAGTCTCTCCCGGACTTCGGGGGAGCTGTTTTTT.

The rearrangement joins TRBV20-1 to TRBJ2-7; 12 bases match TRBD2. Germline-derived CDR1 and CDR2 are DFQATT and SNEGSKA (reference sequence). The length of the CDR3 is 14 residues. The junction had 5 bases not matched to a gene; V was cut back by 3 bases and J by 5 bases. CDR3 residues: CSASRTSGINEQYF. The CDR3, as DNA: TGCAGTGCTAGTAGGACTAGCGGGATCAACGAGCAGTACTTC.

This clonotype was picked up one time. At one end, the junction sequence differs from germline, possibly due to a read error. The chain is built from TRBV20-1 and TRBJ2-2; TRBD2 agrees at 9 bases. The germline V gene encodes CDR1 DFQATT and CDR2 SNEGSKA (reference sequence). CDR3 size: 15 residues. CDR3: CCASRPRTSEVELFF. DNA of the CDR3: TGCTGTGCTAGTCGCCCCCGGACTAGCGAGGTGGAGCTGTTTTTT.